The clone carrying this T cell receptor (beta chain) was counted a few times. Its matching antigen is unknown. These data originate in a study of beta chain features in type 1 diabetes. The study's findings and limits: Moderate but significant shortening of TCRB CDR3s was recorded in all four CD4+ subsets from Type 1 diabetes patients. Type 1 diabetes patients showed fewer insertions and more deletions at VDJ junctions.

The CDR3 runs to 13 residues. Germline CDR1 reads SQVTM; CDR2 reads ANQGSEA. With 5 bases removed from V and 4 bases from J, the gap between germline ends came to 11 bases. Each donor gave one heparinised blood draw averaging approximately 120 mL. Purities in excess of 98% were seen in all sorted populations. The whole isolated RNA underwent reverse transcription, so sequencing captured expressed TCRB transcripts. TCRdb keeps only in-frame clones here, not all; method: immunoSEQ multiplex PCR. The sample holds about 250,000 clones, approximately 11% seen once. The source is a man aged 25-45 years with type 1 diabetes. Input material: naive CD4+ T cells from blood. The J gene is TRBJ2-2, the V gene TRBV29-1, with a tentative D call TRBD2 (5 bases). CDR3 nucleotides: TGCAGCGTTAGGACTCTGGGCACCGGGGAGCTGTTTTTT. Amino acid sequence: CSVRTLGTGELFF.